This is a list of T cell receptor beta chains from one sample in a study of T cell responses to AZD1222 COVID-19 vaccine. TCRdb's copy holds only in-frame clones and misses some; the assay was immunoSEQ multiplex PCR. Of approximately 80,000 clones listed, approximately 85% were seen once; the top ten hold roughly 12%. Sequenced material: peripheral blood, taken 28 days after the second AZD1222 dose. These receptors were taken from an adult who received the AZD1222 COVID-19 vaccine. CDR3s include the opening cysteine and the closing phenylalanine or tryptophan. The order of the fields is J gene, clone size, D gene, V gene, CDR3 protein, CDR3 DNA. A D gene is named only where the DNA matches it firmly. Rows may omit the clone size; those that give it use once, few, many or a size class.

j_call: TRBJ2-1
clone_size: NA
d_call: NA
v_call: TRBV2
cdr3_aa: CASSSRANNEQFF
cdr3_nt: TGTGCCAGCAGTTCCCGGGCCAACAATGAGCAGTTCTTC

j_call: TRBJ1-5
clone_size: few
d_call: TRBD1
v_call: TRBV2
cdr3_aa: CASSEGGYTGAYQPQHF
cdr3_nt: TGTGCCAGCAGTGAAGGTGGGTATACAGGGGCTTATCAGCCCCAGCATTTT

j_call: TRBJ1-2
clone_size: NA
d_call: TRBD1
v_call: TRBV27
cdr3_aa: CASRPSTGGEGYTF
cdr3_nt: TGTGCCAGCAGACCAAGTACAGGGGGCGAAGGCTACACCTTC

j_call: TRBJ1-5
clone_size: NA
d_call: NA
v_call: TRBV16
cdr3_aa: CASSPRQNNQPQHF
cdr3_nt: TGTGCCAGCAGCCCTAGACAGAACAATCAGCCCCAGCATTTT

j_call: TRBJ2-3
clone_size: NA
d_call: TRBD2
v_call: TRBV6-2/TRBV6-3
cdr3_aa: CASSSRDSGGTDTQYF
cdr3_nt: TGTGCCAGCAGTTCCCGGGATAGCGGGGGCACAGATACGCAGTATTTT

j_call: TRBJ1-1
clone_size: NA
d_call: TRBD1
v_call: TRBV7-6
cdr3_aa: CASSLVPGGAGGEAFF
cdr3_nt: TGTGCCAGCAGCTTAGTCCCAGGGGGCGCCGGGGGTGAAGCTTTCTTT

j_call: TRBJ2-5
clone_size: NA
d_call: TRBD2
v_call: TRBV6-6
cdr3_aa: CASTSGLAAQQETQYF
cdr3_nt: TGTGCCAGCACCTCGGGACTAGCGGCTCAACAAGAGACCCAGTACTTC

j_call: TRBJ1-3
clone_size: NA
d_call: TRBD1
v_call: TRBV11-2
cdr3_aa: CASSSRTGETGNTIYF
cdr3_nt: TGTGCCAGCAGCTCCCGGACAGGGGAGACTGGAAACACCATATATTTT

j_call: TRBJ1-2
clone_size: NA
d_call: NA
v_call: TRBV19
cdr3_aa: CASSIAPAGDYGYTF
cdr3_nt: TGTGCCAGTAGTATAGCCCCGGCAGGGGACTATGGCTACACCTTC

j_call: TRBJ1-1
clone_size: NA
d_call: NA
v_call: TRBV12-3/TRBV12-4
cdr3_aa: CASSFGGNTEAFF
cdr3_nt: TGTGCCAGCAGTTTCGGGGGGAACACTGAAGCTTTCTTT

j_call: TRBJ2-5
clone_size: NA
d_call: NA
v_call: TRBV14
cdr3_aa: CASSHSGAETQYF
cdr3_nt: TGTGCCAGCAGCCACTCAGGGGCCGAGACCCAGTACTTC

j_call: TRBJ2-3
clone_size: NA
d_call: NA
v_call: TRBV6-6
cdr3_aa: CASTLLASGTDTQYF
cdr3_nt: TGTGCCAGCACCTTACTGGCTAGCGGCACAGATACGCAGTATTTT

j_call: TRBJ2-5
clone_size: once
d_call: NA
v_call: TRBV28
cdr3_aa: CASSLGETQYF
cdr3_nt: TGTGCCAGCAGTTTAGGAGAGACCCAGTACTTC

j_call: TRBJ2-1
clone_size: NA
d_call: TRBD2
v_call: TRBV7-2
cdr3_aa: CASSPRTGLAAHNEQFF
cdr3_nt: TGTGCCAGCAGCCCACGTACTGGACTAGCGGCTCACAATGAGCAGTTCTTC

j_call: TRBJ1-5
clone_size: NA
d_call: NA
v_call: TRBV10-3
cdr3_aa: CAIRWSADSNQPQHF
cdr3_nt: TGTGCCATCAGATGGTCGGCTGACAGCAATCAGCCCCAGCATTTT

j_call: TRBJ2-2
clone_size: NA
d_call: NA
v_call: TRBV6-5
cdr3_aa: CASSTLAGDTGELFF
cdr3_nt: TGTGCCAGCAGTACACTAGCCGGGGACACCGGGGAGCTGTTTTTT

j_call: TRBJ1-1
clone_size: NA
d_call: NA
v_call: TRBV25-1
cdr3_aa: CASSLGDRLLTEAFF
cdr3_nt: TGTGCCAGCAGTCTCGGAGACAGGCTACTCACTGAAGCTTTCTTT

j_call: TRBJ1-2
clone_size: NA
d_call: NA
v_call: TRBV20-1
cdr3_aa: CSARDPPGYTF
cdr3_nt: TGCAGTGCTAGAGATCCGCCTGGCTACACCTTC

j_call: TRBJ2-3
clone_size: NA
d_call: TRBD2
v_call: TRBV3-1/TRBV3-2
cdr3_aa: CASSQVSIGTSGSRDTQYF
cdr3_nt: TGTGCCAGCAGCCAAGTCTCGATCGGGACTAGCGGGAGCAGGGATACGCAGTATTTT

j_call: TRBJ2-5
clone_size: NA
d_call: NA
v_call: TRBV7-2
cdr3_aa: CASSSNGIQETQYF
cdr3_nt: TGTGCCAGCAGCTCCAACGGGATTCAAGAGACCCAGTACTTC

j_call: TRBJ2-3
clone_size: NA
d_call: NA
v_call: TRBV9
cdr3_aa: CASSPNSGGDTQYF
cdr3_nt: TGTGCCAGCAGCCCAAACTCGGGTGGAGATACGCAGTATTTT

j_call: TRBJ2-5
clone_size: NA
d_call: TRBD1
v_call: TRBV7-9
cdr3_aa: CASSLRTGGTQETQYF
cdr3_nt: TGTGCCAGCAGCCTAAGGACAGGGGGCACCCAAGAGACCCAGTACTTC

j_call: TRBJ1-2
clone_size: NA
d_call: TRBD1
v_call: TRBV5-4
cdr3_aa: CASRPQGAWGYTF
cdr3_nt: TGTGCCAGCAGACCACAGGGGGCGTGGGGCTACACCTTC

j_call: TRBJ1-2
clone_size: NA
d_call: TRBD1
v_call: TRBV6-6
cdr3_aa: CASSYPRGQGDF
cdr3_nt: TGTGCCAGCAGTTACCCTCGGGGGCAGGGGGACTTC

j_call: TRBJ2-5
clone_size: NA
d_call: NA
v_call: TRBV28
cdr3_aa: CASRSPGKETQYF
cdr3_nt: TGTGCCAGCAGATCCCCCGGCAAAGAGACCCAGTACTTC

j_call: TRBJ1-2
clone_size: NA
d_call: TRBD1
v_call: TRBV10-3
cdr3_aa: CAISEQTGAPYDGYTF
cdr3_nt: TGTGCCATCAGTGAGCAAACAGGGGCACCTTACGATGGCTACACCTTC

j_call: TRBJ1-5
clone_size: few
d_call: NA
v_call: TRBV2
cdr3_aa: CASSESRNQPQHF
cdr3_nt: TGTGCCAGCAGTGAAAGCAGGAATCAGCCCCAGCATTTT

j_call: TRBJ2-4
clone_size: NA
d_call: TRBD2
v_call: TRBV29-1
cdr3_aa: CSVGGGLAKNIQYF
cdr3_nt: TGCAGCGTTGGGGGAGGGCTAGCCAAAAACATTCAGTACTTC

j_call: TRBJ1-4
clone_size: NA
d_call: NA
v_call: TRBV5-6
cdr3_aa: CASSFPGPGGEKLFF
cdr3_nt: TGTGCCAGCAGCTTCCCGGGACCTGGGGGTGAAAAACTGTTTTTT

j_call: TRBJ2-7
clone_size: NA
d_call: TRBD1
v_call: TRBV7-7
cdr3_aa: CASSRGTGTYEQYF
cdr3_nt: TGTGCTAGCAGCAGAGGGACAGGGACCTACGAGCAGTACTTC

j_call: TRBJ1-6
clone_size: few
d_call: TRBD1
v_call: TRBV6-5
cdr3_aa: CASGYRGNSPLHF
cdr3_nt: TGTGCCAGCGGGTACAGGGGAAATTCACCCCTCCACTTT

j_call: TRBJ2-1
clone_size: NA
d_call: TRBD1
v_call: TRBV12-5
cdr3_aa: CASGRDRGAEQFF
cdr3_nt: TGTGCTAGTGGACGGGACAGGGGGGCTGAGCAGTTCTTC

j_call: TRBJ2-2
clone_size: NA
d_call: NA
v_call: TRBV10-3
cdr3_aa: CATTQGPNTGELFF
cdr3_nt: TGTGCCACCACTCAGGGACCCAACACCGGGGAGCTGTTTTTT

j_call: TRBJ2-1
clone_size: NA
d_call: TRBD2
v_call: TRBV19
cdr3_aa: CASSIDRGVGNEQFF
cdr3_nt: TGTGCCAGTAGTATAGATCGGGGGGTAGGGAATGAGCAGTTCTTC

j_call: TRBJ1-4
clone_size: NA
d_call: TRBD1
v_call: TRBV28
cdr3_aa: CASSRTGALNEKLFF
cdr3_nt: TGTGCCAGCAGTAGGACAGGGGCGCTAAATGAAAAACTGTTTTTT

j_call: TRBJ1-1
clone_size: NA
d_call: NA
v_call: TRBV10-3
cdr3_aa: CAIRTGGFTEAFF
cdr3_nt: TGTGCCATTCGGACGGGAGGGTTTACTGAAGCTTTCTTT

j_call: TRBJ2-5
clone_size: once
d_call: TRBD2
v_call: TRBV19
cdr3_aa: CASSTSGRETQYF
cdr3_nt: TGTGCCAGTAGTACTAGCGGGAGGGAGACCCAGTACTTC

j_call: TRBJ2-7
clone_size: NA
d_call: NA
v_call: TRBV12-5
cdr3_aa: CASGLLNEQYF
cdr3_nt: TGTGCTAGTGGTTTGTTAAACGAGCAGTACTTC

j_call: TRBJ1-1
clone_size: NA
d_call: NA
v_call: TRBV9
cdr3_aa: CASSKMNTEAFF
cdr3_nt: TGTGCCAGCAGCAAGATGAACACTGAAGCTTTCTTT

j_call: TRBJ2-5
clone_size: NA
d_call: TRBD1
v_call: TRBV5-6
cdr3_aa: CASSVQGGRQETQYF
cdr3_nt: TGTGCCAGCAGCGTACAGGGGGGCAGGCAAGAGACCCAGTACTTC

j_call: TRBJ2-2
clone_size: NA
d_call: NA
v_call: TRBV28
cdr3_aa: CASSFSTKGSTGELFF
cdr3_nt: TGTGCCAGCAGTTTTTCGACTAAAGGATCCACCGGGGAGCTGTTTTTT

j_call: TRBJ2-7
clone_size: NA
d_call: TRBD2
v_call: TRBV5-5
cdr3_aa: CASRTSGAYEQYF
cdr3_nt: TGTGCCAGCAGGACTAGCGGGGCCTACGAGCAGTACTTC

j_call: TRBJ2-1
clone_size: NA
d_call: NA
v_call: TRBV6-5
cdr3_aa: CASSYDGSRYNEQFF
cdr3_nt: TGTGCCAGCAGTTACGACGGGAGTCGCTACAATGAGCAGTTCTTC

j_call: TRBJ1-3
clone_size: NA
d_call: NA
v_call: TRBV15
cdr3_aa: CATSMAGGNTIYF
cdr3_nt: TGTGCCACCAGTATGGCTGGGGGAAACACCATATATTTT

j_call: TRBJ2-3
clone_size: NA
d_call: NA
v_call: TRBV29-1
cdr3_aa: CSVRDNTQYF
cdr3_nt: TGCAGCGTGCGGGACAATACGCAGTATTTT